This passage covers 27 T cell receptor beta chains from one sample sequenced in a study of blood T cell repertoires in COVID-19. TCRdb's copy holds only in-frame clones and misses some; the assay was immunoSEQ multiplex PCR. In the table there are some 200,000 clones, roughly 79% of which are singletons. Material: peripheral blood. The receptors originated from a woman in her seventies with acute or convalescent COVID-19.

This clone came up a few times. This chain connects TRBV4-1 to TRBJ2-2; TRBD2 matches 7 bases. The V gene's germline CDR1 is MGHRA and CDR2 YSYEKL. Trimming removed 1 base from V and 3 bases from J; junction bases left unmatched: 5. The CDR3 totals 16 residues. The CDR3: CASSQGLGGDTGELFF. The CDR3 region has the DNA TGCGCCAGCAGCCAAGGGCTGGGGGGGGACACCGGGGAGCTGTTTTTT.

This rearrangement joins TRBV11-2 to TRBJ1-1; possibly TRBD1 for D (6 bases). CDR3 length: 14 amino acids. V was shortened by 1 base and J by 10 bases, with 16 bases between the two germline ends. Germline V gene lookup returns CDR1 SGHAT and CDR2 FQNNGV. CDR3 sequence (DNA): TGTGCCAGCAGCTTAGTAGACAGGCTCGGAGGAGCTTTCTTT. Residues: CASSLVDRLGGAFF.

CDR3 sequence reads: CASSPTANTGELFF. As DNA, the CDR3 is TGTGCCAGCAGCCCGACAGCGAACACCGGGGAGCTGTTTTTT. This sequence joins TRBV3-1 (or the pseudogene TRBV3-2) and TRBJ2-2, with D possibly matching TRBD1 (5 bases). Germline CDR1 is LGHDT and CDR2 is YNNKEL (reference sequence). The germline V and J ends were trimmed by 4 bases and 0 bases, with 6 bases remaining between them. This CDR3 comprises 14 residues.

In its sample, this clone was seen once. The V gene is TRBV15, the J gene TRBJ2-1; D might be TRBD1 (5 bases). The germline V and J ends were trimmed by 1 base and 7 bases, with 11 bases remaining between them. The CDR3 is made up of 14 amino acids. Looked up from germline, CDR1 is LNHNV and CDR2 is YYDKDF (reference sequence). CDR3 in DNA: TGTGCCACCAGCAGAGGGGGCATTTCGAATGAGCAGTTCTTC. Translated: CATSRGGISNEQFF.

V is TRBV7-2 and J is TRBJ1-2; possibly TRBD1 for D (6 bases). Germline values: CDR1 SGHTA, CDR2 FQGNSA. The CDR3 has 16 residues. The V gene lost 1 base and the J gene lost 3 bases, with 15 bases spanning the gap. The DNA for the CDR3 is TGTGCCAGCAGCTTAGTAGGGGGAGACGCTGACTATGGCTACACCTTC. Its protein is CASSLVGGDADYGYTF.

The chain uses TRBV13 and TRBJ1-1; a weak D match, TRBD1 (5 bases). Trimming left V 5 bases short and J 4 bases short, with 17 bases between. The germline V gene has CDR1 PRHDT and CDR2 FYEKMQ (reference sequence). The CDR3 totals 15 residues. The CDR3 reads CASSPHGAPITEAFF. The CDR3, as DNA: TGTGCCAGCAGCCCCCATGGGGCTCCGATCACTGAAGCTTTCTTT.

This clone turned up a few times. The chain uses TRBV20-1 and TRBJ2-7; the match to TRBD2 covers 7 bases. This CDR3 comprises 15 residues. J was trimmed by 0 bases and V by 3 bases; bases with no gene match: 8. In germline, CDR1 is DFQATT, CDR2 SNEGSKA (reference sequence). CDR3 region: CSASSGSGISYEQYF. DNA of the CDR3: TGCAGTGCTAGTTCCGGCAGCGGGATCTCCTACGAGCAGTACTTC.

This chain uses TRBV4-1 with TRBJ1-5; no clear D gene. The CDR3 loop spans 15 amino acids. Trimming took off 10 bases at V and 2 bases at J, with 18 bases between the two ends. In germline, CDR1 is MGHRA, CDR2 YSYEKL. CDR3 DNA sequence: TGCGCCACCAAACTCACAGAGAATGGCAATCAGCCCCAGCATTTT. Its protein product is CATKLTENGNQPQHF.

The chain uses TRBV7-9 and TRBJ2-2; a possible D gene is TRBD1 (5 bases). The CDR3 sequence is 14 residues long. Trimming took off 7 bases at V and 5 bases at J, with 14 bases between the two ends. Germline V gene data show CDR1 as SEHNR and CDR2 as FQNEAQ (reference sequence). As DNA, the CDR3 is TGTGCCAGCATCACACGGCAGGGTACCGGGGAGCTGTTTTTT. It translates to CASITRQGTGELFF.

The chain employs TRBV18 and TRBJ2-3; TRBD1 aligns across 7 bases. V shed 1 base and J 0 bases; nucleotides not matched to a gene: 4. Germline loops: CDR1 KGHSH, CDR2 LQKENI. CDR3 length: 16 residues. The CDR3 spells CASSPRDRSSTDTQYF. The CDR3 region has the DNA TGTGCCAGCTCACCACGGGACAGATCTAGCACAGATACGCAGTATTTT.

The rearrangement links TRBV29-1 to TRBJ2-1, with TRBD2 identical over 7 bases. The V gene's germline CDR1 is SQVTM and CDR2 ANQGSEA. With V trimmed by 7 bases and J by 8 bases, 8 bases remained unmatched. CDR3 size: 12 residues. CDR3 residues: CSAIDRGDEQFF. The CDR3 DNA follows: TGCAGCGCCATCGATCGGGGGGATGAGCAGTTCTTC.

J is TRBJ1-6 and V is TRBV13, with a possible D match to TRBD1 (6 bases). Trimming shortened V by 1 base and J by 14 bases, and 15 bases separated the two germline ends. Germline CDR1 and CDR2: PRHDT and FYEKMQ (reference sequence). This CDR3 comprises 14 residues. The DNA of the CDR3 is TGTGCCAGCAGCTTAGCCGGACAGACTTCGGCCCTCCACTTT. This translates into CASSLAGQTSALHF.

V is TRBV2 and J is TRBJ2-5; 9 bases align to TRBD1. The germline CDR1 and CDR2 sequences are SNHLY and FYNNEI. The V and J ends lost 6 bases and 3 bases, in that order; junction bases with no gene match: 14. This CDR3 contains 17 residues. The CDR3 DNA reads as TGTGCCAGCAGCGCCTCAGAGGACAGGGGTTTGGAAGAGACCCAGTACTTC. It encodes CASSASEDRGLEETQYF.

This clone came up once. This rearrangement joins TRBV6-5 to TRBJ2-7; tentatively, D is TRBD2 (6 bases). Germline assignment: CDR1 MNHEY and CDR2 SVGAGI. V gave up 6 bases and J gave up 0 bases, with 12 bases separating them. The CDR3 is made up of 14 amino acids. CDR3 protein: CASRGTLASYEQYF. Here the CDR3 DNA reads TGTGCCAGCAGGGGGACTCTTGCCTCCTACGAGCAGTACTTC.

This clone has just one count. CDR3 in amino acids: CASSFNPRDYEQYF. The CDR3 region has the DNA TGTGCCAGCAGCTTTAACCCGAGGGACTACGAGCAGTACTTC. This rearrangement joins TRBV6-6 to TRBJ2-7; a possible D gene is TRBD2 (5 bases). The CDR3 contains 14 residues. Germline V lookup: CDR1 MNHNY, CDR2 SVGAGI (reference sequence). Trimming shortened V by 6 bases and J by 3 bases, and 15 bases separated the two germline ends.

This sequence joins TRBV25-1 and TRBJ2-1, with 9 bases aligning to TRBD2. This CDR3 region has 16 residues. V trimming: 5 bases; J trimming: 7 bases; junction bases outside the gene matches: 12. Germline assignment: CDR1 MGHDK and CDR2 SYGVNS. CDR3 sequence: CASSNRQGAGGNEQFF. For the CDR3, the DNA is TGTGCCAGCAGTAACCGACAGGGCGCGGGAGGGAATGAGCAGTTCTTC.

The rearrangement joins TRBV30 to TRBJ2-1; 8 positions agree with TRBD2. Germline CDR1 reads GTSNPN; CDR2 reads SVGIG (reference sequence). The CDR3 spans 15 residues. V dropped 5 bases and J dropped 0; count of bases not matched to a gene: 6. CDR3 DNA sequence: TGTGCCTGGGAGCCAGCGGGAGACTCCTACAATGAGCAGTTCTTC. Translation: CAWEPAGDSYNEQFF.

This clone showed up just once. The chain carries TRBV12-2 and TRBJ2-7; the table's D call TRBD1 went unverified against the DNA. TRBV12-2 represents a pseudogene. This CDR3 has 12 residues. The CDR3 coding sequence is TGTGCGCAGTTGCCACCCCCCTTTGAGCAGTACTTC. It yields the protein CAQLPPPFEQYF.

The V gene is TRBV30, the J gene TRBJ2-1; D call uncertain. Per germline, CDR1 GTSNPN and CDR2 SVGIG (reference sequence). Trimming left V 2 bases short and J 7 bases short, with 12 bases between. This CDR3 contains 13 residues. The CDR3 is CAWSRALMNEQFF. In DNA form, the CDR3 reads TGTGCCTGGAGTCGCGCGTTAATGAATGAGCAGTTCTTC.

This chain joins TRBV7-9 and TRBJ1-2; D is unclear. Germline V gene lookup returns CDR1 SEHNR and CDR2 FQNEAQ (reference sequence). Trimming stripped 1 base from V and 7 bases from J, with 13 bases between. The CDR3 runs 14 residues. The CDR3 nucleotides are TGTGCCAGCAGCTTAGACGCCAGTTCATCTGGCTACACCTTC. Residues: CASSLDASSSGYTF. Drawing the rest from reference TRBV7-9 and TRBJ1-2, the complete variable domain is DTGVSQNPRHKITKRGQNVTFRCDPISEHNRLYWYRQTLGQGPEFLTYFQNEAQLEKSRLLSDRFSAERPKGSFSTLEIQRTEQGDSAMYLCASSLDASSSGYTFGSGTRLTVV.

This sequence joins TRBV19 and TRBJ1-3, with no clear D. The V and J ends lost 7 bases and 0 bases respectively, with 16 bases between them. The CDR3 consists of 16 residues. Germline V gene sequence: CDR1 LNHDA, CDR2 SQIVND (reference sequence). The CDR3 reads CASNLGTASSGNTIYF. The CDR3 region has the DNA TGTGCCAGTAACTTGGGCACAGCCTCCTCTGGAAACACCATATATTTT.

V and J are TRBV30 and TRBJ2-3; 8 bases align to TRBD2. This CDR3 comprises 15 residues. Trimming removed 2 bases from V and 2 bases from J; junction bases left unmatched: 6. Germline-derived CDR1 and CDR2 are GTSNPN and SVGIG (reference sequence). The CDR3 loop reads CAWSPQLAATDTQYF. In DNA form, the CDR3 reads TGTGCCTGGAGTCCACAACTAGCGGCCACAGATACGCAGTATTTT.

The chain combines TRBV5-8 with TRBJ2-1; 9 bases match TRBD2. CDR1 is SGHTS and CDR2 is YDEGEE in the germline V gene. This CDR3 is 16 amino acids long. With 1 base clipped from V and 3 bases from J, the junction kept 5 bases outside the gene matches. Here the CDR3 reads CASSLLASGIYNEQFF. The CDR3 nucleotides read TGTGCCAGCAGCTTGTTGGCTAGCGGGATCTACAATGAGCAGTTCTTC.

There are a few counts of this clone. This chain joins TRBV5-1 and TRBJ2-1; 7 bases fit TRBD1. V lost 3 bases and J lost 2; bases outside the gene matches: 11. The CDR3 is made up of 17 amino acids. Germline V gene data show CDR1 as SGHRS and CDR2 as YFSETQ. The CDR3 DNA reads as TGCGCCAGCAGCTCGGCACTCACACAGGGGACCTACAATGAGCAGTTCTTC. Its protein is CASSSALTQGTYNEQFF.

V gene TRBV5-8 combines with J gene TRBJ1-4; D perhaps matches TRBD1 (5 bases). V lost 4 bases and J 4 bases, leaving 14 bases between the germline ends. CDR1 is SGHTS, CDR2 YDEGEE, per germline. The CDR3 runs to 15 residues. The CDR3, as DNA: TGTGCCAGCAGCCCGGGGGACCGATATAATGAAAAACTGTTTTTT. This sequence encodes CASSPGDRYNEKLFF. Complete variable domain (other parts from reference TRBV5-8 and TRBJ1-4): EAGVTQSPTHLIKTRGQQATLRCSPISGHTSVYWYQQALGLGLQFLLWYDEGEERNRGNFPPRFSGRQFPNYSSELNVNALELEDSALYLCASSPGDRYNEKLFFGSGTQLSVL.

This clone has only a few counts. The genes are TRBV18 and TRBJ1-4; TRBD1 agrees at 8 bases. CDR1 and CDR2 from the germline V gene are KGHSH and LQKENI. This CDR3 has 13 amino acids. The ends lost 5 bases at V and 8 bases at J; junction bases unmatched: 4. The chain's CDR3 is CASSSDRGEKLFF. CDR3 DNA: TGTGCCAGCTCATCAGACAGGGGAGAAAAACTGTTTTTT.

V and J are TRBV7-8 and TRBJ1-5; no clear D. The CDR3 has 15 residues. CDR1 is SGHVS and CDR2 is FQNEAQ in the germline V gene. V lost 5 bases and J lost 5, with 16 bases in between. CDR3 residues: CASSPPGLVDQPQHF. CDR3 bases: TGTGCCAGCAGCCCTCCGGGGTTGGTTGATCAGCCCCAGCATTTT.